This T cell receptor beta chain came from a study of Ad26.COV2.S vaccination and SARS-CoV-2 variants. About the research overall: The authors gave Ad26.COV2.S intramuscularly, either once or twice 56 days apart.

Data came from immunoSEQ multiplex PCR; TCRdb stores just in-frame clones and leaves some out. In the table there are 440,000 or so clones, 89% of which are singletons. Treatment given: around 19 received Ad26.COV2.S at low or high dose, single or two shots; a few received placebo; per-sample allocation not given. Collection of samples fell on day 63 after the first vaccine or placebo injection. Germline V gives CDR1 GTSNPN, CDR2 SVGIG (reference sequence). V lost 1 base, J lost 6 bases, and 13 bases lay in between. This CDR3 has 14 residues. As regards this clone: Its specificity is unknown.

Study-wide points: Spike-specific TCR breadth was greater in vaccine than placebo recipients. Possible underestimation of total T cell responses by the TCR breadth and depth analyses was noted.

The clonotype originates from a person between 18 and 65 years old who received the Ad26.COV2.S COVID-19 vaccine or a placebo. The starting material was peripheral blood, obtained in a trial of Ad26.COV2.S vaccine versus placebo. The V call is TRBV30, the J call TRBJ1-5; no definite D call. In DNA form, the CDR3 reads TGTGCCTGGAGTGCGGCAGGTAGGACTCAGCCCCAGCATTTT. Protein sequence: CAWSAAGRTQPQHF.